This is a list of T cell receptor beta chains from one sample in a study of blood T cell repertoires in COVID-19. The method was immunoSEQ multiplex PCR; TCRdb's version includes in-frame clones alone and lacks a portion of them. This sample has about 370,000 clones, with 91% found just once. The source material was PBMCs or T cells enriched from blood (not recorded which). These receptors were taken from a woman in her forties who had been exposed to COVID-19. Each CDR3 is given with its conserved first and last residue. D genes are given only for firm matches. The size entry is marked missing in some rows and otherwise reads once, few, many or a size class.

DNA,CDR3,D,J,V,size
TGCAGCGTTGAAGACGGACAGGTGAGGGAAGCTTTCTTT,CSVEDGQVREAFF,TRBD1,TRBJ1-1,TRBV29-1,-
TGTGCCAGCAGCTTAGTCGCGGCGGGCCTTAACACCGGGGAGCTGTTTTTT,CASSLVAAGLNTGELFF,-,TRBJ2-2,TRBV7-2,few
TGTGCCAGCAGCGACAGCGATAGCAATCAGCCCCAGCATTTT,CASSDSDSNQPQHF,-,TRBJ1-5,TRBV7-3,-
TGCGCCAGCAGCCGCATTAGACAGGGCTCCCTTCATTCCTACAATGAGCAGTTCTTC,CASSRIRQGSLHSYNEQFF,TRBD1,TRBJ2-1,TRBV5-1,-
TGTGCCAGCAACCAGGGCCATGAAAAACTGTTTTTT,CASNQGHEKLFF,-,TRBJ1-4,TRBV7-2,-
TGTGCCAGCAGCCGTTCGGAAGCGGGTCGCAGCGGGGAGCTGTTTTTT,CASSRSEAGRSGELFF,-,TRBJ2-2,TRBV3-1/TRBV3-2,once
TGTGCCAGCAGCCAAGGTGTCGGGACACTAAATCTGAGGGCTTTCTTT,CASSQGVGTLNLRAFF,-,TRBJ1-1,TRBV3-1/TRBV3-2,-
TGTGCCAGCAGGAAGGGACAGCCCTCCGGGGGCAATCAGCCCCAGCATTTT,CASRKGQPSGGNQPQHF,TRBD1,TRBJ1-5,TRBV2,-
TGCGCCAGCAGCTCGGAGGGACAGGGTTCTCAGGGCTACACCTTC,CASSSEGQGSQGYTF,TRBD1,TRBJ1-2,TRBV5-1,-
TGTGCCAGCAGCCTCGGACAGCTTAGCAATCAGCCCCAGCATTTT,CASSLGQLSNQPQHF,-,TRBJ1-5,TRBV3-1/TRBV3-2,few
TGTGCCAGCAAAGGCAGGGCGGATCAGCCCCAGCATTTT,CASKGRADQPQHF,-,TRBJ1-5,TRBV6-5,-
TGTGCCAGCAGCTTATTCGCAGGAAGCTCTGGGGCCAACGTCCTGACTTTC,CASSLFAGSSGANVLTF,-,TRBJ2-6,TRBV7-3,-
TGTGCCAGCAGCTTAACTTCGGGAGGGGCCAACGTCCTGACTTTC,CASSLTSGGANVLTF,-,TRBJ2-6,TRBV5-6,-
TGTGCCAGCAGCGACGTCAGGGCTATAGGCTTGAACACTGAAGCTTTCTTT,CASSDVRAIGLNTEAFF,-,TRBJ1-1,TRBV7-9,-
TGTGCCAGTAGTATTCAGGGGGCGAAGGGTGGGGCCAACGTCCTGACTTTC,CASSIQGAKGGANVLTF,TRBD1,TRBJ2-6,TRBV19,-
TGTGCCAGTAGTATGGGACAGGGTGATTCACCCCTCCACTTT,CASSMGQGDSPLHF,TRBD1,TRBJ1-6,TRBV19,-
TGTGCCAGCAGCCCGTTACTAGCGACCTACACCGGGGAGCTGTTTTTT,CASSPLLATYTGELFF,TRBD2,TRBJ2-2,TRBV7-2,-
TGTGCCATCAGGACAGGGGGCGGGGGCACTGAAGCTTTCTTT,CAIRTGGGGTEAFF,TRBD1,TRBJ1-1,TRBV10-3,-
TGTGCCAGCAGAGCGGTGGGTAACTATGGCTACACCTTC,CASRAVGNYGYTF,-,TRBJ1-2,TRBV12-3/TRBV12-4,-
TGTGCCAGCTCACCAGTCCGAGATTCTGGAAACACCATATATTTT,CASSPVRDSGNTIYF,-,TRBJ1-3,TRBV18,-
TGTGCCAGTAGCCGGGACATGAACACTGAAGCTTTCTTT,CASSRDMNTEAFF,-,TRBJ1-1,TRBV19,-
TGCGCCAGCAGGGGACAGAATGAAAAACTGTTTTTT,CASRGQNEKLFF,TRBD1,TRBJ1-4,TRBV10-2,-
TGTGCCAGCTCACCATTGCAGGACTCTGGAAACACCATATATTTT,CASSPLQDSGNTIYF,-,TRBJ1-3,TRBV18,-
TGTGCCAGCAGCACCCTCGGGGGAGCAGGGGGCATTCAGTACTTC,CASSTLGGAGGIQYF,-,TRBJ2-4,TRBV27,-
TGTGCCAGCAGCGGGAGGGACAGGTTTTCCTACGAGCAGTACTTC,CASSGRDRFSYEQYF,-,TRBJ2-7,TRBV5-8,-
TGTGCCAGCAGCCAAGCGACTGCGGGCCTGGATGGCTACACCTTC,CASSQATAGLDGYTF,-,TRBJ1-2,TRBV3-1/TRBV3-2,once
TGTGCCAGCTCACCACCCCGGGACAGTCGTGGCTACACCTTC,CASSPPRDSRGYTF,TRBD1,TRBJ1-2,TRBV18,-
TGTGCCAGACAGGAAAGGAATGAGCAGTTCTTC,CARQERNEQFF,-,TRBJ2-1,TRBV2,-
TGTGCCAGCAGTAGCGGGAGGGCTAGCACAGATACGCAGTATTTT,CASSSGRASTDTQYF,TRBD2,TRBJ2-3,TRBV9,-
TGTGCCAGCAGCTTAGGGGGACTAGCGGGGGGTCCCTCGGGTGATACGCAGTATTTT,CASSLGGLAGGPSGDTQYF,TRBD2,TRBJ2-3,TRBV7-2,-
TGTGCCAGTAGTATAGATCTCGCCGGGACAGGGATGGTTGGAACTAATGAAAAACTGTTTTTT,CASSIDLAGTGMVGTNEKLFF,TRBD1,TRBJ1-4,TRBV19,-
TGTGCCAGTAGTCTCAGGGCCGGGGAGCTGTTTTTT,CASSLRAGELFF,-,TRBJ2-2,TRBV19,-
TGTGCCAGCAGCATGACAGGGGGCGTCACTGAAGCTTTCTTT,CASSMTGGVTEAFF,TRBD1,TRBJ1-1,TRBV5-4,once
TGCGCCAGCAGCTTTGCAGGCAGTGAGAACACTGAAGCTTTCTTT,CASSFAGSENTEAFF,-,TRBJ1-1,TRBV5-1,once
TGTGCCAGCAGCCTCGGACTAGCGGGGTTCAAATCGGGAGAGCAGTACTTC,CASSLGLAGFKSGEQYF,TRBD2,TRBJ2-7,TRBV3-1/TRBV3-2,-
TGTGCCAGCAGCTACGTCGACAGGGTCGCCGAAGCTTTCTTT,CASSYVDRVAEAFF,TRBD1,TRBJ1-1,TRBV5-6,-
TGTGCCAGCAGCTTATTCTTGGGAGCTGAAGAGACCCAGTACTTC,CASSLFLGAEETQYF,-,TRBJ2-5,TRBV13,-
TGTGCCAGCAGCCACGGACAGGGCGTCACCGGGGAGCTGTTTTTT,CASSHGQGVTGELFF,TRBD1,TRBJ2-2,TRBV7-8,-
TGTGCCAGCAGCTTAGGAGTCACAGATACGCAGTATTTT,CASSLGVTDTQYF,-,TRBJ2-3,TRBV7-9,-
TGTGCCAGCTCACCAAGACAGGGGATCAATGAGCAGTTCTTC,CASSPRQGINEQFF,TRBD1,TRBJ2-1,TRBV18,-
TGCAGCGTTGAAGATCGGAGAGGGCTTGGTGGCTACACCTTC,CSVEDRRGLGGYTF,-,TRBJ1-2,TRBV29-1,-
TGTGCCAGCAGCTTGGGGGACAGCAACACCGGGGAGCTGTTTTTT,CASSLGDSNTGELFF,TRBD1,TRBJ2-2,TRBV7-9,-
TGTGCCAGTAGTGACAACAGGGTCGGTAACTATGGCTACACCTTC,CASSDNRVGNYGYTF,-,TRBJ1-2,TRBV19,-
TGTGCCAGCATCCAGTCAGGGGCCAAGAACACTGAAGCTTTCTTT,CASIQSGAKNTEAFF,-,TRBJ1-1,TRBV6-5,-
TGTGCCTGGAGCGCCGGGGTAGCGGGGGGGCACGGCGGGGAGCTGTTTTTT,CAWSAGVAGGHGGELFF,TRBD2,TRBJ2-2,TRBV30,-
TGTGCCACTCAGCCGGGACACTCCATGAACACTGAAGCTTTCTTT,CATQPGHSMNTEAFF,-,TRBJ1-1,TRBV19,-
TGTGCCAGCAGCCAAGGGGAGCGCGGCTACACCTTC,CASSQGERGYTF,-,TRBJ1-2,TRBV3-1/TRBV3-2,-
TGTGCCATCAGGGACAGATCCTATGGCTACACCTTC,CAIRDRSYGYTF,-,TRBJ1-2,TRBV10-3,-
TGTGCCAGCAGCTTCGGACAGGTTAGCAATCAGCCCCAGCATTTT,CASSFGQVSNQPQHF,TRBD1,TRBJ1-5,TRBV5-5,-